Each of the 10 T cell receptor beta chains below was sequenced from the same sample in a study of OX40 agonist ivuxolimab in advanced cancers. Library preparation was by the immunoSEQ multiplex PCR assay. TCRdb took this table from immuneACCESS and kept in-frame rearrangements with V and J called. Such tables lack part of the clones; where checked against another copy, unresolved V genes explain under half of the gap, and the rest is unexplained. The sample contains about 58,000 clones, around 89% of them found a single time. Approximately 13% of the sample is held by the ten biggest clonotypes. The source was CD4+ or CD8+ T cells sorted from blood, collected in a trial of the OX40 agonist ivuxolimab. The receptor set was obtained from an adult with an advanced solid tumor such as melanoma, head and neck, liver or kidney cancer.

CDR3 DNA: TGTGCCAGCAGTTTAAGGGCAGAAGAGACCCAGTACTTC. Its protein is CASSLRAEETQYF. V and J are TRBV27 and TRBJ2-5; no definite D call. Germline-derived CDR1 and CDR2 are MNHEY and SMNVEV (reference sequence). The CDR3 loop spans 13 amino acids. Trimming removed 2 bases at V and 3 bases at J, with 7 bases between.

Only one count was recorded for this clone. The V gene is TRBV25-1, the J gene TRBJ1-2; no reliable D call. The V gene's germline CDR1 is MGHDK and CDR2 SYGVNS. This CDR3 is built from 12 residues. With 10 bases removed from V and 2 bases from J, the gap between germline ends came to 11 bases. The CDR3 nucleotides are TGTGCCACTTCGGGAGGGAACTATGGCTACACCTTC. Encoded protein: CATSGGNYGYTF.

This clone was seen once. The rearrangement links TRBV2 to TRBJ2-4; 9 bases map to TRBD1. Germline values: CDR1 SNHLY, CDR2 FYNNEI. The V and J ends lost 11 bases and 0 bases, in that order; junction bases with no gene match: 8. The CDR3 is made up of 15 amino acids. This CDR3 is CAGEPGQGAKNIQYF. In DNA, the CDR3 is TGTGCCGGTGAACCGGGACAGGGAGCCAAAAACATTCAGTACTTC.

The V and J genes are TRBV6-6 and TRBJ2-7; no clear D gene. The CDR3 has 12 residues. Germline V CDR1 and CDR2: MNHNY, SVGAGI (reference sequence). V lost 5 bases and J lost 2, with 7 bases in between. CDR3 residues: CASSVRTYEQYF. DNA for the CDR3: TGTGCCAGCAGTGTCAGAACCTACGAGCAGTACTTC.

This sequence joins TRBV7-8 and TRBJ2-1; 8 nucleotides match TRBD2. The CDR3 spans 16 residues. Germline V gene sequence: CDR1 SGHVS, CDR2 FQNEAQ. The trim removed 3 bases at V and 4 bases at J, leaving 8 bases unmatched. Here the CDR3 DNA reads TGTGCCAGCAGCTTGAGCCTAGCGGGCAAATACAATGAGCAGTTCTTC. Translation gives CASSLSLAGKYNEQFF.

The genes are TRBV11-2 and TRBJ2-3, with D perhaps TRBD1 or TRBD2 (5 bases each). Trimming cost V 2 bases and J 2 bases, with 14 bases left between them. The CDR3 consists of 16 residues. Germline values: CDR1 SGHAT, CDR2 FQNNGV. Here the CDR3 reads CASSLRQGAFTDTQYF. The CDR3 DNA reads as TGTGCCAGCAGCTTAAGGCAGGGAGCCTTCACAGATACGCAGTATTTT.

This rearrangement joins TRBV28 to TRBJ1-5; D not resolved. CDR3 length: 15 amino acids. V lost 6 bases, J lost 4 bases, and 16 bases lay in between. Germline CDR1 is MDHEN and CDR2 is SYDVKM. CDR3 sequence (DNA): TGTGCCAGCAGATTACCGACTGGGATAAATCAGCCCCAGCATTTT. This translates into CASRLPTGINQPQHF.

V gene TRBV2 combines with J gene TRBJ1-1; D not certain. Per the germline V gene, CDR1 is SNHLY and CDR2 is FYNNEI. The CDR3 covers 14 residues. V lost 3 bases, J lost 4 bases, and 12 bases lay in between. This chain's CDR3 is CASSEPGAGTEAFF. The CDR3 DNA sequence: TGTGCCAGCAGTGAGCCGGGCGCGGGCACTGAAGCTTTCTTT.

The chain employs TRBV5-1 and TRBJ2-1, with 7 bases lining up with TRBD2. The CDR3 totals 11 residues. Germline-derived CDR1 and CDR2 are SGHRS and YFSETQ. V lost 7 bases, J lost 7 bases, and 2 bases stayed unmatched. CDR3: CASGRGNEQFF. The CDR3 DNA reads as TGCGCCAGCGGGCGGGGGAATGAGCAGTTCTTC.

The V and J genes are TRBV20-1 and TRBJ2-3; D unclear. This CDR3 has 11 amino acids. Germline V gene data show CDR1 as DFQATT and CDR2 as SNEGSKA (reference sequence). V gave up 4 bases and J gave up 3 bases, with 5 bases separating them. This CDR3 is CSATVTDTQYF. CDR3 nucleotide sequence: TGCAGTGCTACGGTTACAGATACGCAGTATTTT.